These 13 T cell receptor beta chains share one sample of origin, sequenced in a study of blood T cell repertoires in COVID-19. Assay used: immunoSEQ multiplex PCR; TCRdb lists only in-frame clones, some missing. The sample includes about 200,000 clones, 70% to 90% seen only once; the top ten take 18%. Specimen: peripheral blood. All receptors derive from a man aged 50-59 years with COVID-19, enrolled during active disease.

CDR3 sequence reads: CASSVGGSGGEQFF. Written as DNA, the CDR3 is TGTGCCAGCAGCGTAGGCGGGAGTGGTGGTGAGCAGTTCTTC. The chain links TRBV9 to TRBJ2-1; 7 nucleotides agree with TRBD2. There are 14 residues in the CDR3. Germline V gene lookup returns CDR1 SGDLS and CDR2 YYNGEE. V was clipped by 0 bases and J by 9 bases; unmatched bases: 6.

This chain connects TRBV5-1 to TRBJ1-4; D possibly corresponds to TRBD1 (6 bases). The ends were cut back, 4 bases at V and 5 bases at J, with 15 bases in the middle. Per the germline V gene, CDR1 is SGHRS and CDR2 is YFSETQ. The CDR3 totals 15 residues. CDR3: CASSPLGRGNEKLFF. Written as DNA, the CDR3 is TGCGCCAGCAGCCCCCTGGGCAGGGGAAATGAAAAACTGTTTTTT.

The genes are TRBV7-9 and TRBJ2-5; 7 bases map to TRBD1. The CDR3 is made up of 13 amino acids. J lost 2 bases, V lost 5 bases, and 2 bases had no gene match. Germline V gene sequence: CDR1 SEHNR, CDR2 FQNEAQ (reference sequence). DNA for the CDR3: TGTGCCAGCAGCCAGGGGGTACAAGAGACCCAGTACTTC. Its translation: CASSQGVQETQYF.

J is TRBJ2-3 and V is TRBV11-3; D may be TRBD1 (5 bases). Per the germline V gene, CDR1 is SGHNT and CDR2 is YENEEA. The CDR3 covers 15 residues. Trimming took 4 bases from V and 0 from J, leaving 11 bases between them. CDR3 amino acids: CASSSQGSSTDTQYF. In DNA form, the CDR3 reads TGTGCCAGCAGCTCGCAGGGATCTAGCACAGATACGCAGTATTTT.

This chain joins TRBV27 and TRBJ1-6; D unresolved. V lost 3 bases to trimming and J lost 6 bases, with 3 bases between them. The CDR3 contains 12 residues. CDR1 and CDR2 from the germline V gene are MNHEY and SMNVEV (reference sequence). This CDR3 is CASSFLNSPLHF. The CDR3 nucleotides read TGTGCCAGCAGTTTTCTTAATTCACCCCTCCACTTT.

The chain links TRBV30 to TRBJ1-4; weak D call: TRBD1 (5 bases). Germline V gives CDR1 GTSNPN, CDR2 SVGIG (reference sequence). Trimming removed 6 bases at V and 1 base at J, with 9 bases between. The CDR3 runs 13 residues. CDR3 coding DNA: TGTGCCTGTTGGAGGGGAACTAATGAAAAACTGTTTTTT. Residues: CACWRGTNEKLFF.

This clone was found once. V and J are TRBV3-1 (or the pseudogene TRBV3-2) and TRBJ2-7; 10 positions agree with TRBD1. CDR3 length: 17 amino acids. The V segment lost 4 bases and the J segment 0 bases; nucleotides outside the gene matches: 9. From germline, CDR1 is LGHDT and CDR2 YNNKEL (reference sequence). This CDR3 reads CASSLNAGTGVSYEQYF. CDR3 DNA: TGTGCCAGCAGCCTAAATGCCGGGACAGGGGTCTCCTACGAGCAGTACTTC.

The chain is built from TRBV6-2 or TRBV6-3 and TRBJ1-5; possibly TRBD1 for D (6 bases). This CDR3 spans 19 amino acids. V was pared by 4 bases and J by 0 bases, with 22 bases between. Germline V CDR1 and CDR2: MNHEY, SVGEGT. CDR3 residues: CASSFHRDKGTLSNQPQHF. The CDR3 DNA sequence: TGTGCCAGCAGTTTCCACCGGGACAAGGGGACCCTTAGCAATCAGCCCCAGCATTTT.

The sample holds a few counts of this clone. V usage is TRBV12-5 and J usage is TRBJ2-5; TRBD1 is a possible D gene (5 bases). The germline V gene has CDR1 LGHNT and CDR2 FRNRAP. This CDR3 is 13 amino acids long. Trimming shortened V by 6 bases and J by 5 bases, and 13 bases separated the two germline ends. CDR3 sequence reads: CASGLTGGETQYF. CDR3 DNA sequence: TGTGCTAGTGGACTTACAGGTGGGGAGACCCAGTACTTC.

The chain employs TRBV24-1 and TRBJ2-1, with D possibly matching TRBD2 (7 bases). V was shortened by 0 bases and J by 7 bases, with 21 bases between the two germline ends. Germline CDR1 KGHDR, CDR2 SFDVKD. The CDR3 has 18 amino acids. This CDR3 is CATSDLGGARGVSNEQFF. The CDR3 nucleotides are TGTGCCACCAGTGATTTGGGGGGCGCTCGGGGGGTGTCTAATGAGCAGTTCTTC.

The rearrangement joins TRBV7-2 to TRBJ2-7, with TRBD2 as a possible D gene (5 bases). CDR1 is SGHTA, CDR2 FQGNSA, per germline. This CDR3 spans 12 amino acids. V was cut by 5 bases and J by 9 bases, with 14 bases left in between. CDR3 amino acids: CASSQDWVGQYF. For the CDR3, the DNA is TGTGCCAGCAGCCAGGACTGGGTTGGGCAGTACTTC.

V usage is TRBV18 and J usage is TRBJ2-1; the match to TRBD1 covers 10 bases. The CDR3 extends over 14 amino acids. Germline lookup yields CDR1 KGHSH and CDR2 LQKENI. Unmatched junction bases numbered 1, after V lost 3 bases and J lost 5 bases. Here the CDR3 reads CASSPGTGDNEQFF. The CDR3 nucleotides are TGTGCCAGCTCACCGGGGACAGGGGACAATGAGCAGTTCTTC.

The chain employs TRBV19 and TRBJ2-3; 10 nucleotides align to TRBD2. Trimming removed 0 bases from V and 0 bases from J; junction bases left unmatched: 9. This CDR3 is 19 amino acids long. Germline CDR1 and CDR2: LNHDA and SQIVND (reference sequence). CDR3 DNA sequence: TGTGCCAGTAGTATAGAGGGAAGCGGGAGGGCCGGGAGCACAGATACGCAGTATTTT. The encoded protein is CASSIEGSGRAGSTDTQYF.